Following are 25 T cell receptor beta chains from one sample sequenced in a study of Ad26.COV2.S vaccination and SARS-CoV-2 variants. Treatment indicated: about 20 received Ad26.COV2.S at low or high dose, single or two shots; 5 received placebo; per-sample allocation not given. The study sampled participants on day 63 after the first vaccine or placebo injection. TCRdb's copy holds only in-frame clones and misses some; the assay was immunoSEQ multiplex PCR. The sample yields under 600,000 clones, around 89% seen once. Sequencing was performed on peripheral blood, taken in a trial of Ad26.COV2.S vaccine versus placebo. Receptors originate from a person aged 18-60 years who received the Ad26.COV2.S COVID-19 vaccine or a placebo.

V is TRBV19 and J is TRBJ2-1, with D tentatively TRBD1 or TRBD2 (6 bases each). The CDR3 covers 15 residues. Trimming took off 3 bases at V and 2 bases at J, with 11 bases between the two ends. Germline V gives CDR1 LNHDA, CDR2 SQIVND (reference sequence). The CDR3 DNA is TGTGCCAGTAGTATGATGGGGGGCCCCTACAATGAGCAGTTCTTC. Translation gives CASSMMGGPYNEQFF.

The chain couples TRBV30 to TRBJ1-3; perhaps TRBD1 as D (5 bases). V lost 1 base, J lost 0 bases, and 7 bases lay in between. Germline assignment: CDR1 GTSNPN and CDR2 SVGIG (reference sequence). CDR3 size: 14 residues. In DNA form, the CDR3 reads TGTGCCTGGAGTGAGGGGCTCTCTGGAAACACCATATATTTT. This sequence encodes CAWSEGLSGNTIYF.

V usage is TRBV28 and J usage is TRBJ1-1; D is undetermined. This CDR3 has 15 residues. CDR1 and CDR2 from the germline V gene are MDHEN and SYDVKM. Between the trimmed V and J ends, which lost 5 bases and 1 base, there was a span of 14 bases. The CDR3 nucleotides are TGTGCCAGCAGTACCCCTGGACGGAAGAACACTGAAGCTTTCTTT. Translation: CASSTPGRKNTEAFF.

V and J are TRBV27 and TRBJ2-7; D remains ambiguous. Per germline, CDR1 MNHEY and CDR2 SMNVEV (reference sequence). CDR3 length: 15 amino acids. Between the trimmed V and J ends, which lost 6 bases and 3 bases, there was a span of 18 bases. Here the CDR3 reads CASSQWRGHLYEQYF. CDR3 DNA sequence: TGTGCCAGCAGCCAATGGCGTGGTCACCTCTACGAGCAGTACTTC.

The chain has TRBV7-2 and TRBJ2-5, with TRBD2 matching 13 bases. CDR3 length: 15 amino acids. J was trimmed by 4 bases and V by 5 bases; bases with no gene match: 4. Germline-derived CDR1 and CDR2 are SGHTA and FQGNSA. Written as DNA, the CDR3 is TGTGCCAGCAGCGCAACTAGCGGGAGGGCAGAGACCCAGTACTTC. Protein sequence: CASSATSGRAETQYF.

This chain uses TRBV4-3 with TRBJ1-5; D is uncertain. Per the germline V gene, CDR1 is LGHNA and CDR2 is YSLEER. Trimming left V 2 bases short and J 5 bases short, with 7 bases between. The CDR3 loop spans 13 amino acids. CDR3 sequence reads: CASSQFLDQPQHF. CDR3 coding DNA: TGCGCCAGCAGCCAATTCCTAGATCAGCCCCAGCATTTT.

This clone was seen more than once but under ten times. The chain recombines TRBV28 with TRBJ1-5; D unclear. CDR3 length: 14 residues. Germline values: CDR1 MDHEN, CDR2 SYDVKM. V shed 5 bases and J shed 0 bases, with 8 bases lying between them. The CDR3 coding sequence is TGTGCCAGCAGTAGAAGATATAGCAATCAGCCCCAGCATTTT. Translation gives CASSRRYSNQPQHF.

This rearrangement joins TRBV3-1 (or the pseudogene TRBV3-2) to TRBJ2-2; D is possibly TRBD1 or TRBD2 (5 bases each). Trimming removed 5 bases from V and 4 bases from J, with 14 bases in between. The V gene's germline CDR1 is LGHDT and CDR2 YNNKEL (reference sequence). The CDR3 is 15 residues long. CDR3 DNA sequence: TGTGCCAGCAGCGTTACCGCAGGGAGCACCGGGGAGCTGTTTTTT. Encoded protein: CASSVTAGSTGELFF.

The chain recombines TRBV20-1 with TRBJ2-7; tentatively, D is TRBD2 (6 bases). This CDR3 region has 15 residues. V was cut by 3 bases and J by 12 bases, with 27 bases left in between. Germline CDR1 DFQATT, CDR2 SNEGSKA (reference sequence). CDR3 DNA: TGCAGTGCTAGTGGGCCCCGGGACTCACAGGCAGGGACGTACTTC. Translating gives CSASGPRDSQAGTYF.

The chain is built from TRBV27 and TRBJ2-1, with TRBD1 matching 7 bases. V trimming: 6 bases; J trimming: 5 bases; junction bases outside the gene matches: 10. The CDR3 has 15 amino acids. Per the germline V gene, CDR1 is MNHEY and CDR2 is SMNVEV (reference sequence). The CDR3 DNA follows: TGTGCCAGCAGGTTTGAGACGGGACAGAACAATGAGCAGTTCTTC. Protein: CASRFETGQNNEQFF.

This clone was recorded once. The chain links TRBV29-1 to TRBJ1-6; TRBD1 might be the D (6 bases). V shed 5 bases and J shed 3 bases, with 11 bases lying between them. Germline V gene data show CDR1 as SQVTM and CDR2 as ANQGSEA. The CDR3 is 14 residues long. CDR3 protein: CSVRGQDYNSPLHF. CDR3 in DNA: TGCAGCGTTAGGGGACAAGACTATAATTCACCCCTCCACTTT.

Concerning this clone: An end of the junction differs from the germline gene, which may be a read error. The CDR3 DNA follows: TGTGCTAGCAGCTTAGACCCCCCGGGACTAGCGCTTCAAGAGACCCAGTACTTC. Translated, it gives CASSLDPPGLALQETQYF. The gene calls are TRBV7-7 and TRBJ2-5; 10 nucleotides align to TRBD2. CDR3 size: 18 residues. Germline assignment: CDR1 SSHAT and CDR2 FNYEAQ (reference sequence).

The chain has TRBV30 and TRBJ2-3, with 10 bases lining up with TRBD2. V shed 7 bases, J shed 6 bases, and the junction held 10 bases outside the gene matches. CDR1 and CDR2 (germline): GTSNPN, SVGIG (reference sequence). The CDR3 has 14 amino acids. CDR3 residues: CAYRQGLATDTQYF. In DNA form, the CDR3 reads TGTGCCTACCGCCAGGGACTAGCGACGGATACGCAGTATTTT.

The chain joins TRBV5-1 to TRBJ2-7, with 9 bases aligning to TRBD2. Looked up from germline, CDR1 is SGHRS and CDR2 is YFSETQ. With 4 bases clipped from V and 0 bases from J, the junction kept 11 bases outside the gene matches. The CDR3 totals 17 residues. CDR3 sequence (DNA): TGCGCCAGCAGCCACGACAGAAGTAGCGGGAGCTCCTACGAGCAGTACTTC. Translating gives CASSHDRSSGSSYEQYF.

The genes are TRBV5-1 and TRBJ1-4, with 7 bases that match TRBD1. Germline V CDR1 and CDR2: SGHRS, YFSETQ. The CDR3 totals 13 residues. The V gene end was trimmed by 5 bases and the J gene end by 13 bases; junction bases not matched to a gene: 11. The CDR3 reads CASSFGGGEVLFF. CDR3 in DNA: TGCGCCAGCAGTTTCGGAGGGGGCGAGGTACTGTTTTTT.

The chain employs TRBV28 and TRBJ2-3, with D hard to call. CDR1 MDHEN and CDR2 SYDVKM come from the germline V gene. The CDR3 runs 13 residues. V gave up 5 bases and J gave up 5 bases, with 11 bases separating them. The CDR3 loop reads CASSPNPGDTQYF. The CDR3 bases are TGTGCCAGCAGTCCGAACCCAGGAGATACGCAGTATTTT.

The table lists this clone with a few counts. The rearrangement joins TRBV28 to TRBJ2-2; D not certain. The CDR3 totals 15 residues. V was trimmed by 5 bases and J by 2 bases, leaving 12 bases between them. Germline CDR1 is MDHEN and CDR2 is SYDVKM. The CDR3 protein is CASSAGAFNTGELFF. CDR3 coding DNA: TGTGCCAGCAGTGCCGGAGCTTTCAACACCGGGGAGCTGTTTTTT.

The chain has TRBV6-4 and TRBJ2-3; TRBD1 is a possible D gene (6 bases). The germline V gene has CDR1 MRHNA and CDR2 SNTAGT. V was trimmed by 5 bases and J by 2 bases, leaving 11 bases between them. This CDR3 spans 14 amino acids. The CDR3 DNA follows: TGTGCCAGCAGTTCAGGGGCCTCCACAGATACGCAGTATTTT. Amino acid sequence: CASSSGASTDTQYF.

This CDR3 is CASSPSITSGKLTHTDTQYF. In DNA form, the CDR3 reads TGTGCCAGCTCACCAAGTATAACTAGCGGCAAATTAACCCACACAGATACGCAGTATTTT. The chain couples TRBV18 to TRBJ2-3; TRBD2 matches at 8 bases. The CDR3 is 20 residues long. Germline trimming cut 2 bases from V and 2 bases from J; bases unmatched to any gene: 18. The germline V gene encodes CDR1 KGHSH and CDR2 LQKENI.

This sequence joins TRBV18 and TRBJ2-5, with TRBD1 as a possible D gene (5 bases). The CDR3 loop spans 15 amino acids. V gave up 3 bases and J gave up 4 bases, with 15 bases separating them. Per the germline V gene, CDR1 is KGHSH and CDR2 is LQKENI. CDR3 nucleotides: TGTGCCAGCTCACCCCATGTGGGGCTGGGAGAGACCCAGTACTTC. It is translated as CASSPHVGLGETQYF.

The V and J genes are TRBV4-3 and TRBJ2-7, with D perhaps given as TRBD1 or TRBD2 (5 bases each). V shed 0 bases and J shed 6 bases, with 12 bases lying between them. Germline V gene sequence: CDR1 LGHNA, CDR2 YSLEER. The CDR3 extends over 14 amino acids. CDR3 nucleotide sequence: TGCGCCAGCAGCCAAGATTGGGACCTGGCCGAGCAGTACTTC. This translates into CASSQDWDLAEQYF.

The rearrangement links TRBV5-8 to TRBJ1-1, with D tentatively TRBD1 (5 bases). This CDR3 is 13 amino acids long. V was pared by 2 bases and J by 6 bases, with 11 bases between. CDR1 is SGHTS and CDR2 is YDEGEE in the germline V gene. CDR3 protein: CASSLSQGPEAFF. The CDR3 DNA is TGTGCCAGCAGCTTAAGTCAGGGCCCTGAAGCTTTCTTT.

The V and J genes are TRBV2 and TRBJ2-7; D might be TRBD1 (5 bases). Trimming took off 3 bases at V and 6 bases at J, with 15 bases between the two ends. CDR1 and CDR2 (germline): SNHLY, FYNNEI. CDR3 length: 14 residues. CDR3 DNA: TGTGCCAGCAGTGATATTGCTGCAGGGCTCGAGCAGTACTTC. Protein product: CASSDIAAGLEQYF. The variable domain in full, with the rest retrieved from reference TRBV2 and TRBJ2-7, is EPEVTQTPSHQVTQMGQEVILRCVPISNHLYFYWYRQILGQKVEFLVSFYNNEISEKSEIFDDQFSVERPDGSNFTLKIRSTKLEDSAMYFCASSDIAAGLEQYFGPGTRLTVT.

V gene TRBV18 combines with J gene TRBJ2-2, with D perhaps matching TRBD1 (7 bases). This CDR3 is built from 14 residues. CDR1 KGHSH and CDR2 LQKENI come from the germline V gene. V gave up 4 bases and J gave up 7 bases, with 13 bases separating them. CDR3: CASSHDRDFGELFF. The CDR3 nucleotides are TGTGCCAGCTCACACGACAGGGACTTCGGGGAGCTGTTTTTT.

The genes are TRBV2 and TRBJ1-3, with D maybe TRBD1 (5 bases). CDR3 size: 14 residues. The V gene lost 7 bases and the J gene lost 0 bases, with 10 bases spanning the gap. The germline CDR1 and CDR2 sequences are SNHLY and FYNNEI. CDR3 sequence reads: CASTTDTSGNTIYF. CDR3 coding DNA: TGTGCCAGCACCACGGACACCTCTGGAAACACCATATATTTT.